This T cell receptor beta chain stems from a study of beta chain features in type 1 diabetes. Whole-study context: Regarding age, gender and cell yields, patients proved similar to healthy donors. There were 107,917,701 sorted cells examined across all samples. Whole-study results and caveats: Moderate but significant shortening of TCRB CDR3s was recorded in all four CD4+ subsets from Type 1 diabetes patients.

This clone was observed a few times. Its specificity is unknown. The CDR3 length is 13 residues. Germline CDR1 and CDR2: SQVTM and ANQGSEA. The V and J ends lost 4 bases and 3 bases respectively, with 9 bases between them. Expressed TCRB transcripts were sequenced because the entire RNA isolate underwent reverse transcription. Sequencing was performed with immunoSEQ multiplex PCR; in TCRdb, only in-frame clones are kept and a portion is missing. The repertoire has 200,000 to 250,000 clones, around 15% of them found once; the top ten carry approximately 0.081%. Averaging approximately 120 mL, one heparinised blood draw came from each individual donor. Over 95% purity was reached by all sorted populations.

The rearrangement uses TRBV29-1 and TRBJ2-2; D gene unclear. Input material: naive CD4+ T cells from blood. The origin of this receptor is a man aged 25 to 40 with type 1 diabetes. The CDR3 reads CSVGKGYTGELFF. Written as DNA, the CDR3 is TGCAGCGTTGGAAAAGGGTACACCGGGGAGCTGTTTTTT.